This section outlines one TCR beta chain sequence together with its context. The method was immunoSEQ multiplex PCR; TCRdb's version includes in-frame clones alone and lacks a portion of them. The sample consists of 60,000 to 70,000 clones, approximately 78% of them appearing once. This CDR3 has 18 residues. V was pared by 3 bases and J by 5 bases, with 25 bases between. Germline loops: CDR1 LNHDA, CDR2 SQIVND (reference sequence). The record originates from a study of OX40 agonist ivuxolimab in advanced cancers. The TCR was taken from an adult with an advanced solid tumor such as melanoma, head and neck, liver or kidney cancer. This chain uses TRBV19 with TRBJ2-5; the D gene is possibly TRBD2 (6 bases). This material consisted of CD4+ or CD8+ T cells sorted from blood, taken in a trial of the OX40 agonist ivuxolimab. The CDR3 reads CASSMNGRSGKEGETQYF. The CDR3 nucleotides are TGTGCCAGTAGTATGAATGGGCGTAGCGGAAAAGAAGGGGAGACCCAGTACTTC.